The 8 T cell receptor beta chains below were found in one sample sequenced in a study of blood T cell repertoires in COVID-19. This table comes from immunoSEQ multiplex PCR, and its TCRdb copy is limited to in-frame clones, with some not included. Of about 82,000 clones listed, 85% are singletons. Sequencing was done on a sample of peripheral blood. Source of these receptors: a man of 80 years or more with active or convalescent COVID-19.

CDR3 sequence (DNA): TGTGCCAGCAGCGCCAGACAGCCGCCTGAAGCTTTCTTT. The encoded protein is CASSARQPPEAFF. The chain is built from TRBV5-4 and TRBJ1-1, with D possibly matching TRBD1 (5 bases). V dropped 4 bases and J dropped 6 bases, with 13 bases sitting between them. This CDR3 is 13 amino acids long. Per the germline V gene, CDR1 is SGHNT and CDR2 is YYREEE (reference sequence). The variable domain in full, completed from reference TRBV5-4 and TRBJ1-1, reads ETGVTQSPTHLIKTRGQQVTLRCSSQSGHNTVSWYQQALGQGPQFIFQYYREEENGRGNFPPRFSGLQFPNYSSELNVNALELDDSALYLCASSARQPPEAFFGQGTRLTVV.

The V call is TRBV7-2, the J call TRBJ2-4, with 11 bases that match TRBD2. V lost 1 base to trimming and J lost 4 bases; unmatched junction nucleotides: 3. This CDR3 is built from 16 residues. Germline lookup yields CDR1 SGHTA and CDR2 FQGNSA. The CDR3: CASSLETSGVKNIQYF. CDR3 bases: TGTGCCAGCAGCTTAGAGACTAGCGGGGTTAAAAACATTCAGTACTTC. Full variable domain (outside the CDR3, taken from reference TRBV7-2 and TRBJ2-4): GAGVSQSPSNKVTEKGKDVELRCDPISGHTALYWYRQSLGQGLEFLIYFQGNSAPDKSGLPSDRFSAERTGGSVSTLTIQRTQQEDSAVYLCASSLETSGVKNIQYFGAGTRLSVL.

The rearrangement links TRBV7-9 to TRBJ2-3, with 8 bases that match TRBD2. The CDR3 sequence is 13 residues long. CDR1 SEHNR and CDR2 FQNEAQ come from the germline V gene (reference sequence). Trimming removed 7 bases from V and 5 bases from J; junction bases left unmatched: 5. The CDR3 loop reads CASIGLAGDTQYF. DNA of the CDR3: TGTGCCAGCATCGGACTAGCTGGAGATACGCAGTATTTT.

V gene TRBV6-1 combines with J gene TRBJ1-5, with 8 nucleotides matching TRBD1. The V and J ends lost 2 bases and 6 bases, in that order; junction bases with no gene match: 9. Germline lookup yields CDR1 MNHNS and CDR2 SASEGT. The length of the CDR3 is 16 residues. The DNA for the CDR3 is TGTGCCAGCAGTGAAATGGGACAGGCCGCCCTTCAGCCCCAGCATTTT. Its protein product is CASSEMGQAALQPQHF.

V and J are TRBV30 and TRBJ1-5, with D possibly being TRBD1 (5 bases). The CDR3 extends over 14 amino acids. Looked up from germline, CDR1 is GTSNPN and CDR2 is SVGIG (reference sequence). V was trimmed by 2 bases and J by 5 bases, leaving 13 bases between them. DNA for the CDR3: TGTGCCTGGAGTTCAGGGTTCTTGGATCAGCCCCAGCATTTT. As protein: CAWSSGFLDQPQHF.

The DNA of the CDR3 is TGTGCCAGCAGCCCGCCAGGGGACTACGAGCAGTACGTC. Translation: CASSPPGDYEQYV. The chain carries TRBV5-6 and TRBJ2-7; possible D gene TRBD1, 6 bases. This CDR3 region has 13 residues. V lost 4 bases and J 3 bases, leaving 11 bases between the germline ends. Germline CDR1 reads SGHDT; CDR2 reads YYEEEE.

The V and J genes are TRBV5-8 and TRBJ2-3, with TRBD2 matching 10 bases. V lost 4 bases, J lost 0 bases, and 11 bases stayed unmatched. The CDR3 totals 18 residues. Germline lookup yields CDR1 SGHTS and CDR2 YDEGEE. The CDR3 DNA sequence: TGTGCCAGCAGCCGGGCCGGGACTAGCGACACTAGCACAGATACGCAGTATTTT. It translates to CASSRAGTSDTSTDTQYF.

The V call is TRBV19, the J call TRBJ2-7; maybe TRBD2 (6 bases). The CDR3 has 14 amino acids. Germline CDR1 is LNHDA and CDR2 is SQIVND (reference sequence). Trimming shortened V by 4 bases and J by 5 bases, and 15 bases separated the two germline ends. This chain's CDR3 is CASSSRGGVDEQYV. As DNA, the CDR3 is TGTGCCAGTAGTAGTAGGGGAGGAGTTGACGAGCAGTACGTC.